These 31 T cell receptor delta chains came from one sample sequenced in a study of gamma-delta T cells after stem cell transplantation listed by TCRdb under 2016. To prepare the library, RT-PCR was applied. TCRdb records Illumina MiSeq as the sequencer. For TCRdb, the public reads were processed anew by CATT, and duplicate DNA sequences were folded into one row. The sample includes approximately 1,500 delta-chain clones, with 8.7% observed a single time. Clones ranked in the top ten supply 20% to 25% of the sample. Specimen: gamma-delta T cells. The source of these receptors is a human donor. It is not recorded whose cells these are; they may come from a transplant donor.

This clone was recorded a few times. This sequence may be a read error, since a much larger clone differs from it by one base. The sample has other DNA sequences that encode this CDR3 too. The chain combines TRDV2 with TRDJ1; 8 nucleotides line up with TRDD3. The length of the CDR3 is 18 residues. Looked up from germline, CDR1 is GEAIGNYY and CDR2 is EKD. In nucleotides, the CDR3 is TGTGCCTGCGACACCGTTACTGGGGGGGGAGGGTACACCGATAAACTCATCTTT. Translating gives CACDTVTGGGGYTDKLIF.

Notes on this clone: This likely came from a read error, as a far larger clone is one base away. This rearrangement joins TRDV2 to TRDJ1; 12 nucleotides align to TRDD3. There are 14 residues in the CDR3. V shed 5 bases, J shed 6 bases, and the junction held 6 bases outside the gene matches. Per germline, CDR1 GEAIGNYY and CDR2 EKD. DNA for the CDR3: TGTGCCTGTGGTGTACTGGGGGATACCTATAAACTCATCTTT. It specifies CACGVLGDTYKLIF.

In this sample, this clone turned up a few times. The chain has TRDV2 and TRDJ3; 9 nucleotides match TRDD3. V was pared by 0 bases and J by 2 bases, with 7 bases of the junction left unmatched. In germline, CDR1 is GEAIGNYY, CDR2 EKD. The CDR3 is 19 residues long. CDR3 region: CACDTVGDTPPWDTRQMFF. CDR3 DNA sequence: TGTGCCTGTGACACCGTAGGGGATACGCCCCCCTGGGACACCCGACAGATGTTTTTC.

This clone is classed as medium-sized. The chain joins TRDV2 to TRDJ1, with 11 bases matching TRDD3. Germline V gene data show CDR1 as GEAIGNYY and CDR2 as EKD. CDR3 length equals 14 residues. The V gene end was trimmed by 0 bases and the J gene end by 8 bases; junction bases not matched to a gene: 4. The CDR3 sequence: CACDTVLGDKKLIF. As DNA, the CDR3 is TGTGCCTGTGACACCGTACTGGGGGATAAGAAACTCATCTTT.

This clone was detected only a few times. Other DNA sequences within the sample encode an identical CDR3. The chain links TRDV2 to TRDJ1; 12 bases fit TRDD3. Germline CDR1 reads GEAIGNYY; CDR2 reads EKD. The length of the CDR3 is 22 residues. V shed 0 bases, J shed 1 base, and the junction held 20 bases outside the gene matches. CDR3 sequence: CACDTVRPGSSSLGDTTDKLIF. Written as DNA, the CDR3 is TGTGCCTGTGACACCGTACGGCCGGGCTCCTCCTCACTGGGGGATACCACCGATAAACTCATCTTT.

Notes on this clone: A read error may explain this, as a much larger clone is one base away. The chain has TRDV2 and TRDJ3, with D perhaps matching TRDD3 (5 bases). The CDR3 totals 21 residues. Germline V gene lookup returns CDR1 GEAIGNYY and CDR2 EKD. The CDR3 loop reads CACDTVEEVGLSPWDSRQMFF. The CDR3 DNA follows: TGTGCCTGTGACACCGTGGAGGAGGTGGGACTCTCCCCCTGGGACTCCCGACAGATGTTTTTC.

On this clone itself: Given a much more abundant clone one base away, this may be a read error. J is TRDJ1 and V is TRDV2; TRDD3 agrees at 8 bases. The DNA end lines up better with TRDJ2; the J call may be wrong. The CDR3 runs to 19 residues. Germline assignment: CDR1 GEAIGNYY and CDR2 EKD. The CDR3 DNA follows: TGTGCCTGTGACACGTTGGGGGATCCTTTACGGATGTACACCGATAAACTCTTCTTT. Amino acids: CACDTLGDPLRMYTDKLFF.

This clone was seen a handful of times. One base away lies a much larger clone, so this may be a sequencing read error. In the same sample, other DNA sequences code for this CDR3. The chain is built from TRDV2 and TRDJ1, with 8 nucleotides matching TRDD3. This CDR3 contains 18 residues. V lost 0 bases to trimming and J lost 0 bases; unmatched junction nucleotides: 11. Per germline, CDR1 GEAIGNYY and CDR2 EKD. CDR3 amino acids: CACDTVTTGGLYTDKLIF. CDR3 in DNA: TGTGCCTGTGACACCGTAACGACTGGGGGCTTGTACACCGATAAACTCATCTTT.

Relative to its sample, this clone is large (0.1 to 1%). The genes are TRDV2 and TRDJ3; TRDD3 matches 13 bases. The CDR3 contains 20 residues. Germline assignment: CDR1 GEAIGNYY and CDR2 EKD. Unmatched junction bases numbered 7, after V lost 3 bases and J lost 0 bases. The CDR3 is CACDSILGDTSSWDTRQMFF. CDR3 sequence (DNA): TGTGCCTGTGACTCCATACTGGGGGATACGAGCTCCTGGGACACCCGACAGATGTTTTTC.

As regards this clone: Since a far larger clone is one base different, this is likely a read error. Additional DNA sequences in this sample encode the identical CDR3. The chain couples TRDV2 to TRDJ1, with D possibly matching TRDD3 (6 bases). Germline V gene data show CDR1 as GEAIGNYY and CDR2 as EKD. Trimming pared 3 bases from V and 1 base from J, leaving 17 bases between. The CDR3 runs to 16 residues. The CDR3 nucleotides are TGTGCCTGTGACGTCGTCGGGGGACTGATCACCGATAAACTCATCTTT. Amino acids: CACDVVGGLITDKLIF.

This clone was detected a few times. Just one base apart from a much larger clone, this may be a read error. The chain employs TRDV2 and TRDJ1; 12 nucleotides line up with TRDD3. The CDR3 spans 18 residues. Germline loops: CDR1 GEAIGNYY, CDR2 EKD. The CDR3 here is CARDTVSGGYANTDKLIF. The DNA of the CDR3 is TGTGCCCGTGACACCGTATCTGGGGGATACGCGAACACCGATAAACTCATCTTT.

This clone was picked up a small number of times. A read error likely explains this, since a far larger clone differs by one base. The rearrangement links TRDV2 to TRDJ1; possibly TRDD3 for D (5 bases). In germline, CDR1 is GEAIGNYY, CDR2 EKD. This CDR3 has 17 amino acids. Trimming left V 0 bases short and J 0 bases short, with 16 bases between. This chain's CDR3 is CACDTVGAYQYTDKLIF. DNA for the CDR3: TGTGCCTGTGACACCGTTGGGGCATACCAGTACACCGATAAACTCATCTTT.

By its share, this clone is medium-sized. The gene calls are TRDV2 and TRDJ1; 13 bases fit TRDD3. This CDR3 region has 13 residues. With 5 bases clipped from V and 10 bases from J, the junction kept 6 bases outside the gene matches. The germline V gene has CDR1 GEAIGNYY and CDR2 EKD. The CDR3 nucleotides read TGTGCCTGTGCCGACTGGGGGATACGAGGACTCATCTTT. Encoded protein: CACADWGIRGLIF.

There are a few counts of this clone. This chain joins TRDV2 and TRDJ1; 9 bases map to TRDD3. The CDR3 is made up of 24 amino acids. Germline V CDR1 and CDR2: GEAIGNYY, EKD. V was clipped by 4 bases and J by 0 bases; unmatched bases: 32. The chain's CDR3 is CACDILTGGDRGGGYSTYTDKLIF. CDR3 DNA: TGTGCCTGTGATATATTAACTGGGGGAGATCGCGGCGGCGGATATTCAACGTACACCGATAAACTCATCTTT.

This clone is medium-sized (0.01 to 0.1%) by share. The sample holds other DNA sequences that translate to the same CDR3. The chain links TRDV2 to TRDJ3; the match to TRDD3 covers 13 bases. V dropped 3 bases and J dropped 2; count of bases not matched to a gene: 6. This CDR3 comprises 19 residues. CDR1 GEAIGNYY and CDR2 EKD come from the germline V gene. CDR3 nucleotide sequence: TGTGCCTGTGACCCAACTGGGGGATACGCTACCTGGGACACCCGACAGATGTTTTTC. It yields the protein CACDPTGGYATWDTRQMFF.

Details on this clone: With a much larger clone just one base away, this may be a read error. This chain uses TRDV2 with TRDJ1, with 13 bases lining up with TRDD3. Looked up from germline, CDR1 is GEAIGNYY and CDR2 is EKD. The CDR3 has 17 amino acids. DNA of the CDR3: TGTGCCTGTGACAACTTACTGGGGGATACGCGCACCGATAAACCCATCTTT. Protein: CACDNLLGDTRTDKPIF.

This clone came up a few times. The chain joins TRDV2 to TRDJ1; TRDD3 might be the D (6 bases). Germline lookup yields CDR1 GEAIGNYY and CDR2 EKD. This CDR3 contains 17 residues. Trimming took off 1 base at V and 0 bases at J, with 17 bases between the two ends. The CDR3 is CACDTVATGRYTDKLIF. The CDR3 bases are TGTGCCTGTGACACGGTTGCTACTGGGAGGTACACCGATAAACTCATCTTT.

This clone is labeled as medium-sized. CDR3 in DNA: TGTGCCTGTGACGCCGTACTGGGGGATACGCTTACCGATAAACTCATCTTT. Its protein is CACDAVLGDTLTDKLIF. This chain uses TRDV2 with TRDJ1; 13 bases line up with TRDD3. Germline CDR1 and CDR2: GEAIGNYY and EKD. Trimming took 3 bases from V and 2 from J; bases not matched to a gene: 8. The CDR3 extends over 17 amino acids.

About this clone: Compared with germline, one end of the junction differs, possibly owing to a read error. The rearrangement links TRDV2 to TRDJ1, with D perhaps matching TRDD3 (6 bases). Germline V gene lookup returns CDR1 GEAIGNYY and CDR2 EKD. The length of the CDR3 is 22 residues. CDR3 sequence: CAYDGLLLPGEPTPTETDKLIF. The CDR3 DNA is TGTGCCTATGACGGTCTACTTCTACCGGGGGAGCCTACCCCGACGGAGACCGATAAACTCATCTTT.

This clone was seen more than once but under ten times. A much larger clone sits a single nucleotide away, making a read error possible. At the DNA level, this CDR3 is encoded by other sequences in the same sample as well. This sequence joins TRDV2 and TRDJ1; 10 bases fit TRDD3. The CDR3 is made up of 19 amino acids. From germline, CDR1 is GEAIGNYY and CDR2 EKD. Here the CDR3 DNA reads TGTGCCTGCGACACCATCCTCATGGGGGATACTCAGTACACCGATAAACTCATCTTT. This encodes CACDTILMGDTQYTDKLIF.

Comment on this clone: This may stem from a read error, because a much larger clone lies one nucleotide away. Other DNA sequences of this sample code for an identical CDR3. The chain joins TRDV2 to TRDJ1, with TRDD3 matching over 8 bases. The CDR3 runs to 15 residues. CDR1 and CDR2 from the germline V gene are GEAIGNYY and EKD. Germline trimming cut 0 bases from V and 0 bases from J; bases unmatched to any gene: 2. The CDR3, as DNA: TGTGCCTGTGACACCCTACTGGGGGACACCGATAAACTCATCTTT. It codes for CACDTLLGDTDKLIF.

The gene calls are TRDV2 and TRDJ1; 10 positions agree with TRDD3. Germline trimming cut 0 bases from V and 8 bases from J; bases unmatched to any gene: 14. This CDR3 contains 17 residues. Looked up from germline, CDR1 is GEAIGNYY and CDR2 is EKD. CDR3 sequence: CACDTLNGGYAEKKLIF. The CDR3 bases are TGTGCCTGTGACACCCTCAACGGGGGATACGCAGAAAAAAAACTCATCTTT.

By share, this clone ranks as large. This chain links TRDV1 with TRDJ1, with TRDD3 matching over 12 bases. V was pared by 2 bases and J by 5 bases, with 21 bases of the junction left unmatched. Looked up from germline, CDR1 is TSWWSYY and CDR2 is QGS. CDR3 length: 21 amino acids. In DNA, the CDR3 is TGTGCTCTTGGGGAATTGAGGGCTTCCAATGTACTGGGGGATACAAGAGATAAACTCATCTTT. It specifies CALGELRASNVLGDTRDKLIF.

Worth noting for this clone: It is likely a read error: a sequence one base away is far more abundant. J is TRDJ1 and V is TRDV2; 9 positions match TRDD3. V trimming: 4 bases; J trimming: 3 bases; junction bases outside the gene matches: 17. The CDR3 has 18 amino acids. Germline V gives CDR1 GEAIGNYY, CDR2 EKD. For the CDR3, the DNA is TGTGCCTGTGAGCGACTGGGGGACAACCTAGATAACGCCGATAAACTCATCTTT. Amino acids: CACERLGDNLDNADKLIF.

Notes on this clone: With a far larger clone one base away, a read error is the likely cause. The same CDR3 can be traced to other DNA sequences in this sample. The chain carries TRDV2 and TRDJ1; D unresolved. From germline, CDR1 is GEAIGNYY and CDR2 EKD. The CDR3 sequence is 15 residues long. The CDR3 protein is CACDTVGANTDKLIF. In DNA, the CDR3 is TGTGCCTGTGACACCGTCGGGGCTAACACCGATAAACTCATCTTC.

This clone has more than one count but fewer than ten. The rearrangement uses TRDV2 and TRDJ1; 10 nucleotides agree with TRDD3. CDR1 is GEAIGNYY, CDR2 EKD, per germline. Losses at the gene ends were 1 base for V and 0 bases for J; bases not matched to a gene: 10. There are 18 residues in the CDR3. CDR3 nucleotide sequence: TGTGCCTGTGACACTCTTACTGGGGGATCGAACTACACCGATAAACTCATCTTT. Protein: CACDTLTGGSNYTDKLIF.

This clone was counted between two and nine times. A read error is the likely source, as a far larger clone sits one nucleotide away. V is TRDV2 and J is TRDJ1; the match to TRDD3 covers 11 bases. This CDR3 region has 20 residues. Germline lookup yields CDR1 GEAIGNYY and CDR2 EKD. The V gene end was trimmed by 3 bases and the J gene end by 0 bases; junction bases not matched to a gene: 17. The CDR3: CACDPVLGDNNAPYTDKLIF. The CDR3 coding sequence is TGTGCCTGTGACCCAGTACTGGGGGATAATAATGCCCCCTACACCGATAAACTCATCTTT.

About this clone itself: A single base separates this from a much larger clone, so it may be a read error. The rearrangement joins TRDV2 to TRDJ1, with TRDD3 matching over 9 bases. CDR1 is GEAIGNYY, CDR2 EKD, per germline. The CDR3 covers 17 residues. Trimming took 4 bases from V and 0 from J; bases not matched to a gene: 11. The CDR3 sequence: CACEPVLGEGYTDKLIF. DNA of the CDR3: TGTGCCTGTGAACCTGTACTGGGGGAAGGGTACACCGATAAACTCATCTTT.

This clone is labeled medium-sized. This CDR3 reads CACDTGGMGDTPYDKLIF. CDR3 nucleotides: TGTGCCTGTGACACCGGGGGTATGGGGGATACGCCCTACGATAAACTCATCTTT. The chain is built from TRDV2 and TRDJ1, with 11 nucleotides matching TRDD3. The CDR3 contains 18 residues. Germline V CDR1 and CDR2: GEAIGNYY, EKD. V lost 0 bases and J lost 4; bases outside the gene matches: 12.

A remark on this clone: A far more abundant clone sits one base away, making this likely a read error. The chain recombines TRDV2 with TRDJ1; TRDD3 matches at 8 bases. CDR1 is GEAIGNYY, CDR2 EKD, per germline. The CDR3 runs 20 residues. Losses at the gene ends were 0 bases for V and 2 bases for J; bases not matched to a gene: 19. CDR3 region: CACDTVADWGSPHTTDKLIF. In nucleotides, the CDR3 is TGTGCCTGTGACACCGTGGCGGACTGGGGGTCACCTCATACGACCGATAAACTCATCTTT.

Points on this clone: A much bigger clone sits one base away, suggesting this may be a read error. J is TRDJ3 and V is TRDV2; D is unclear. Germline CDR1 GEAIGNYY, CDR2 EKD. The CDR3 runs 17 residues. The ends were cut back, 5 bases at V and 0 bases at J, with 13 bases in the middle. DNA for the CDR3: TGTGCCTGTGTCATGTCCGGCAGCTCCTGGGACACCCGACAGATGTTTTTC. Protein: CACVMSGSSWDTRQMFF.